The entry that follows covers one T cell receptor beta chain sequence. The CDR3 is made up of 15 amino acids. Germline loops: CDR1 PRHDT, CDR2 FYEKMQ (reference sequence). The V and J ends lost 5 bases and 10 bases, in that order; junction bases with no gene match: 16. This specimen belongs to a study of CD8 T cells in Susac syndrome. A quantity of about 0.45 to 1 ug RNA underwent reverse transcription using random hexamers. TCRdb re-analysed the immunoSEQ multiplex PCR reads in MiXCR, keeping a single row per CDR3 protein. The sample yields around 280,000 distinct CDR3 sequences, just over 90% seen once.

The sample taken for sequencing was CD4+ T cells from PBMCs. This sequence was found in a human donor with multiple sclerosis. The rearrangement joins TRBV13 to TRBJ1-1; 7 positions match TRBD1. CDR3 nucleotide sequence: TGTGCCAGCAGCCGTGTCCGGGACAGCCCAAGAAGAGCTTTCTTT. This codes for CASSRVRDSPRRAFF.